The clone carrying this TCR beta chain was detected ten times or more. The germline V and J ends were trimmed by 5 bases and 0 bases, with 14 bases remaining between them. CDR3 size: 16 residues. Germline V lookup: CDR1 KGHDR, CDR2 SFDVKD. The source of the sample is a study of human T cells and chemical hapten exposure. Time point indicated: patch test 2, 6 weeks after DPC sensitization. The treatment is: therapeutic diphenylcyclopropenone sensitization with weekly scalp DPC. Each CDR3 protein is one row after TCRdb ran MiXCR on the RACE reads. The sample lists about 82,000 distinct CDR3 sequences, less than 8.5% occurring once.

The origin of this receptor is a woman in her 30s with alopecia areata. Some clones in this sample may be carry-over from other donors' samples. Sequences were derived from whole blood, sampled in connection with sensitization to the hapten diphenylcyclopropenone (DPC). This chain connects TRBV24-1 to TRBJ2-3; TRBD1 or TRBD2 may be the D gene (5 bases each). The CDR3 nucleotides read TGTGCCACCAGTGGGGGGAGACTACCTAGCACAGATACGCAGTATTTT. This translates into CATSGGRLPSTDTQYF.